Below are 21 T cell receptor beta chains sequenced from a single sample in a study of CD8 T cells in ankylosing spondylitis. One entry per CDR3 protein, called by TCRdb with MiXCR from the 5' RACE reads. The table records about 260,000 distinct CDR3 sequences, more than 20% of them present only once. Sequencing used blood, either unsorted or a sorted T cell fraction (not recorded which). The source of these receptors is a male donor with ankylosing spondylitis or in good health (not recorded which).

This clonotype was counted ten times or more. The V gene is TRBV20-1, the J gene TRBJ2-3; 10 bases are shared with TRBD2. The CDR3 has 14 residues. Germline V gene lookup returns CDR1 DFQATT and CDR2 SNEGSKA (reference sequence). The CDR3 loop is CSASTSGGTDTQYF. CDR3 DNA sequence: TGCAGCGCCTCCACTAGCGGGGGCACAGATACGCAGTATTTT.

This clonotype was counted at least ten times. The chain couples TRBV12-3 or TRBV12-4 to TRBJ2-1; D unclear. The ends were cut back, 2 bases at V and 10 bases at J, with 6 bases in the middle. The CDR3 totals 11 residues. CDR3 loop: CASSLLGEQFF. The DNA of the CDR3 is TGTGCCAGCAGTTTATTAGGGGAGCAGTTCTTC.

V is TRBV20-1 and J is TRBJ2-7; 8 bases map to TRBD1. In germline, CDR1 is DFQATT, CDR2 SNEGSKA (reference sequence). Unmatched junction bases numbered 8, after V lost 1 base and J lost 3 bases. This CDR3 has 15 residues. The CDR3: CSARGTTGENYEQYF. CDR3 bases: TGCAGTGCTAGAGGGACGACAGGGGAAAACTACGAGCAGTACTTC.

Ten or more counts support this clonotype. This chain connects TRBV20-1 to TRBJ1-4; D call uncertain. This CDR3 region has 12 residues. Trimming stripped 6 bases from V and 5 bases from J, with 10 bases between. The germline V gene encodes CDR1 DFQATT and CDR2 SNEGSKA (reference sequence). The CDR3 spells CSAPELNEKLFF. The DNA of the CDR3 is TGCAGTGCCCCGGAACTAAATGAAAAACTGTTTTTT.

This clonotype came up many times. The chain combines TRBV20-1 with TRBJ1-1; 8 positions agree with TRBD1. Unmatched junction bases numbered 12, after V lost 3 bases and J lost 3 bases. The CDR3 is made up of 16 amino acids. CDR1 and CDR2 from the germline V gene are DFQATT and SNEGSKA (reference sequence). Here the CDR3 reads CSASVTGAPRDTEAFF. The CDR3, as DNA: TGCAGTGCTAGTGTGACAGGGGCCCCCCGGGACACTGAAGCTTTCTTT.

J is TRBJ2-1 and V is TRBV5-1; D is ambiguous. This CDR3 contains 14 residues. Germline V lookup: CDR1 SGHRS, CDR2 YFSETQ. V was shortened by 9 bases and J by 6 bases, with 19 bases between the two germline ends. CDR3 DNA sequence: TGCGCCACCTCCAAAAACGGCTGGGCCAATGAGCAGTTCTTC. Its translation is CATSKNGWANEQFF.

This clonotype was seen a handful of times. V is TRBV20-1 and J is TRBJ1-1; the D gene is possibly TRBD1 (5 bases). The length of the CDR3 is 12 residues. V shed 0 bases and J shed 8 bases, with 10 bases lying between them. CDR1 is DFQATT and CDR2 is SNEGSKA in the germline V gene (reference sequence). The CDR3 DNA sequence: TGCAGTGCTAGAGACCAGGGTTTCGAAGCTTTCTTT. As protein: CSARDQGFEAFF.

This clonotype has a count of ten or more. The chain employs TRBV20-1 and TRBJ1-5; D gene ambiguous. Per germline, CDR1 DFQATT and CDR2 SNEGSKA (reference sequence). Trimming shortened V by 3 bases and J by 0 bases, and 6 bases separated the two germline ends. The CDR3 loop spans 13 amino acids. CDR3 sequence: CSARDYSNQPQHF. The CDR3 bases are TGCAGTGCTAGGGATTATAGCAATCAGCCCCAGCATTTT.

There are a few counts of this clonotype. DNA for the CDR3: TGTGCCAGCAGCTTAGAGGGGATTAACTATGGCTACACCTTC. It yields the protein CASSLEGINYGYTF. The rearrangement joins TRBV7-9 to TRBJ1-2; D is possibly TRBD1 (5 bases). V lost 1 base, J lost 1 base, and 7 bases lay in between. From germline, CDR1 is SEHNR and CDR2 FQNEAQ (reference sequence). The CDR3 covers 14 residues.

This sequence joins TRBV20-1 and TRBJ1-1; 7 bases fit TRBD1. Germline assignment: CDR1 DFQATT and CDR2 SNEGSKA (reference sequence). V shed 4 bases and J 4 bases; nucleotides not matched to a gene: 6. There are 13 residues in the CDR3. As DNA, the CDR3 is TGCAGTGCTACCCAAGACAGGGCCACTGAAGCTTTCTTT. It translates to CSATQDRATEAFF.

V gene TRBV15 combines with J gene TRBJ2-2; D is unclear. The CDR3 loop spans 14 amino acids. The V end was cut by 0 bases, the J end by 2 bases, with 4 bases between. The V gene's germline CDR1 is LNHNV and CDR2 YYDKDF (reference sequence). CDR3 sequence (DNA): TGTGCCACCAGCAGAGAGAGTAACACCGGGGAGCTGTTTTTT. It specifies CATSRESNTGELFF.

This clonotype has only a few counts. The chain uses TRBV6-5 and TRBJ2-5, with D unresolved. This CDR3 spans 12 amino acids. V lost 6 bases to trimming and J lost 5 bases, with 10 bases between them. Germline values: CDR1 MNHEY, CDR2 SVGAGI. The CDR3 reads CASRSLGETQYF. CDR3 nucleotides: TGTGCCAGCAGAAGCCTGGGGGAGACCCAGTACTTC.

The J gene is TRBJ2-3, the V gene TRBV12-3 or TRBV12-4; no reliable D call. The CDR3 has 14 residues. The germline V and J ends were trimmed by 8 bases and 0 bases, with 12 bases remaining between them. The CDR3 DNA is TGTGCCAGCGGTCGGACGGTCAGCACAGATACGCAGTATTTT. Amino acids: CASGRTVSTDTQYF.

Ten or more counts support this clonotype. The V and J genes are TRBV29-1 and TRBJ1-1, with a weak D call TRBD1 (5 bases). This CDR3 region has 13 residues. Germline V CDR1 and CDR2: SQVTM, ANQGSEA. V was shortened by 7 bases and J by 4 bases, with 16 bases between the two germline ends. The CDR3 DNA reads TGCAGCGCTTACGGGGGGGGTTCCACTGAAGCTTTCTTT. Protein: CSAYGGGSTEAFF.

This clonotype was recorded many times. V is TRBV6-1 and J is TRBJ2-2, with TRBD2 matching over 8 bases. V gave up 2 bases and J gave up 6 bases; unmatched junction bases: 5. Germline V CDR1 and CDR2: MNHNS, SASEGT. The CDR3 length is 15 residues. The CDR3 region has the DNA TGTGCCAGCAGTGAACTCGGGGGGGTACCCGGGGAGCTGTTTTTT. The encoded protein is CASSELGGVPGELFF.

As DNA, the CDR3 is TGTGCCAGCAGCTACGGGTCGGGGCAGGGTGAAGCTTTCTTT. Translating gives CASSYGSGQGEAFF. The J gene is TRBJ1-1, the V gene TRBV9; TRBD1 is a possible D gene (5 bases). CDR1 is SGDLS and CDR2 is YYNGEE in the germline V gene. V was shortened by 4 bases and J by 7 bases, with 17 bases between the two germline ends. The CDR3 consists of 14 residues. The whole variable domain, filled in from reference TRBV9 and TRBJ1-1, reads DSGVTQTPKHLITATGQRVTLRCSPRSGDLSVYWYQQSLDQGLQFLIQYYNGEERAKGNILERFSAQQFPDLHSELNLSSLELGDSALYFCASSYGSGQGEAFFGQGTRLTVV.

This clonotype was recorded at least ten times. This chain uses TRBV12-3 or TRBV12-4 with TRBJ1-5; D is undetermined. V was pared by 3 bases and J by 2 bases, with 5 bases between. CDR3 length equals 13 residues. CDR3 amino acids: CASSLRGNQPQHF. Written as DNA, the CDR3 is TGTGCCAGCAGTTTGAGAGGCAATCAGCCCCAGCATTTT.

Ten or more counts support this clonotype. The chain carries TRBV12-3 or TRBV12-4 and TRBJ1-5; no reliable D call. The CDR3 is 15 amino acids. V was pared by 1 base and J by 0 bases, with 7 bases between. The CDR3 region is CASSLEGYSNQPQHF. The CDR3, as DNA: TGTGCCAGCAGTTTAGAGGGCTATAGCAATCAGCCCCAGCATTTT.

The chain links TRBV20-1 to TRBJ1-5, with D unclear. The V gene's germline CDR1 is DFQATT and CDR2 SNEGSKA (reference sequence). CDR3 length equals 15 residues. The V and J ends lost 0 bases and 7 bases respectively, with 16 bases between them. The CDR3 DNA reads as TGCAGTGCTAGAGATAATGGACTAGGGAAACAGCCCCAGCATTTT. Amino acids: CSARDNGLGKQPQHF.

In this sample, this clonotype turned up a few times. The V gene is TRBV12-3 or TRBV12-4, the J gene TRBJ1-5; D is uncertain. V was clipped by 5 bases and J by 12 bases, with 20 bases between them. The CDR3 is made up of 14 amino acids. This chain's CDR3 is CASSPTQVLGLQHF. The DNA of the CDR3 is TGTGCCAGCAGTCCAACCCAGGTCTTAGGGCTCCAGCATTTT.

The chain uses TRBV10-3 and TRBJ2-3; D unresolved. This CDR3 has 13 amino acids. From germline, CDR1 is ENHRY and CDR2 SYGVKD. Trimming pared 10 bases from V and 1 base from J, leaving 12 bases between. CDR3 sequence: CATGLGGTDTQYF. CDR3 in DNA: TGTGCCACCGGCCTGGGCGGCACAGATACGCAGTATTTT.